These T cell receptor beta chains were read from a single sample in a study of T-cell memory formation after mild COVID-19. Each CDR3 protein gets one entry after TCRdb re-called the 5' RACE reads with MiXCR. The table includes around 300,000 distinct CDR3 sequences, approximately 14% detected once. Sequenced input: PBMCs or a T cell subset sorted from them (not recorded which). The receptors originated from a man aged 18 to 29 who had mild COVID-19 (a few samples of this study predate the infection). Cell type and time point are not known. CDR3s include the opening cysteine and the closing phenylalanine or tryptophan. D genes are given only for firm matches. Size is stated for part of the rows, as once, few or many counts, or as a class when the clone is expanded.

CDR3 protein	CDR3 DNA	clone size	V gene	D gene	J gene
CASSDSTARYGEQFF	TGTGCCAGCAGTGACTCCACCGCCCGGTATGGTGAGCAGTTCTTC	-	TRBV6-4	-	TRBJ2-1
CAIRGTEGQPQHF	TGTGCCATCAGGGGAACCGAGGGGCAGCCCCAGCATTTT	-	TRBV10-3	-	TRBJ1-5
CASSLPLKTQYF	TGTGCCAGCAGTTTACCCCTCAAGACCCAGTACTTC	-	TRBV6-2/TRBV6-3	-	TRBJ2-5
CASSSREPGQDQPQHF	TGTGCCAGCAGTTCCCGGGAACCGGGACAGGATCAGCCCCAGCATTTT	few	TRBV12-3/TRBV12-4	TRBD1	TRBJ1-5
CASSSRYTGGRETQYF	TGTGCCAGCAGCTCCCGCTACACAGGGGGCCGAGAGACCCAGTACTTC	-	TRBV7-2	TRBD1	TRBJ2-5
CSAVRTSGAGDTQYF	TGCAGTGCTGTCCGTACTAGCGGGGCCGGGGATACGCAGTATTTT	few	TRBV20-1	TRBD2	TRBJ2-3
CASSLGTGTDEQYF	TGCGCCAGCAGCTTGGGGACAGGGACGGACGAGCAGTACTTC	few	TRBV5-1	TRBD1	TRBJ2-7
CASCARAEQFF	TGTGCCAGCTGCGCAAGAGCAGAGCAGTTCTTC	few	TRBV28	-	TRBJ2-1
CAISERQGSNQPQHF	TGTGCCATCAGTGAGCGACAGGGGAGCAATCAGCCCCAGCATTTT	-	TRBV10-3	TRBD1	TRBJ1-5
CASSRGGQGETQYF	TGTGCCAGCAGCCGGGGGGGACAGGGAGAGACCCAGTACTTC	-	TRBV7-2	-	TRBJ2-5
CASSRDSGGYTF	TGTGCCAGCAGCAGGGATTCGGGTGGCTACACCTTC	-	TRBV12-3/TRBV12-4	-	TRBJ1-2
CASSEELANTGELFF	TGTGCCAGCAGTGAAGAACTAGCGAACACCGGGGAGCTGTTTTTT	many	TRBV6-1	-	TRBJ2-2
CASSLRRENTEAFF	TGCGCCAGCAGCTTGCGAAGGGAGAACACTGAAGCTTTCTTT	-	TRBV5-1	-	TRBJ1-1
CASSFARGSGGYTF	TGTGCCAGCAGCTTCGCGAGGGGGTCAGGGGGCTACACCTTC	few	TRBV7-9	-	TRBJ1-2
CASSDRARGSQETQYF	TGTGCCAGCAGTGACAGGGCCAGGGGTTCGCAAGAGACCCAGTACTTC	-	TRBV2	-	TRBJ2-5
CASSQDRAGGYGYTF	TGCGCCAGCAGCCAAGACCGGGCCGGGGGTTATGGCTACACCTTC	-	TRBV4-1	-	TRBJ1-2
CSAKIRDRAFNEQFF	TGCAGTGCTAAGATCCGGGACAGGGCCTTCAATGAGCAGTTCTTC	-	TRBV20-1	TRBD1	TRBJ2-1
CASSFRPGYQPQHF	TGTGCCAGCAGTTTTCGGCCAGGGTATCAGCCCCAGCATTTT	few	TRBV28	-	TRBJ1-5
CASSQNREGTGELFF	TGCGCCAGCAGCCAAAACAGGGAAGGAACCGGGGAGCTGTTTTTT	-	TRBV4-1	-	TRBJ2-2